This T cell receptor (beta chain) was documented in a study of regulatory T cells in long-lasting Graves disease. Whole-study findings and limits: Having only a small sample size may have limited accuracy. Persistent Graves' patients had lower TCR diversity than newly diagnosed ones.

This clonotype was seen repeatedly, ten times or more. The antigen is not known. V shed 8 bases and J shed 4 bases, with 18 bases lying between them. This CDR3 comprises 15 residues. Both iRepertoire HTBI primers and Arm-PCR of CDR3 regions were used to build the TCR beta libraries. TCRdb used MiXCR to reprocess the multiplex PCR reads, holding one entry per CDR3 protein. The sample has around 500,000 distinct CDR3 sequences; about 13% are singletons. The time point was: newly diagnosed GD, antithyroid drugs for less than 3 months. PBMC RNA served as the TCR library source. A further study also used this sample, focusing on T cells in Graves' hyperthyroidism and ophthalmopathy. That study adds: Graves' hyperthyroidism qualified as stable when ophthalmopathy did not progress within 18 months.

Specimen: peripheral blood mononuclear cells (PBMCs), collected at new diagnosis, from a patient treated with antithyroid drugs. The chain carries TRBV12-3 or TRBV12-4 and TRBJ1-3; D ambiguous. The clonotype was recovered from a man aged 25-40 years with Graves disease. The CDR3 sequence is CASGPRTAEGNTIYF. The CDR3 DNA is TGTGCCAGCGGCCCCCGGACTGCAGAGGGAAACACCATATATTTT.